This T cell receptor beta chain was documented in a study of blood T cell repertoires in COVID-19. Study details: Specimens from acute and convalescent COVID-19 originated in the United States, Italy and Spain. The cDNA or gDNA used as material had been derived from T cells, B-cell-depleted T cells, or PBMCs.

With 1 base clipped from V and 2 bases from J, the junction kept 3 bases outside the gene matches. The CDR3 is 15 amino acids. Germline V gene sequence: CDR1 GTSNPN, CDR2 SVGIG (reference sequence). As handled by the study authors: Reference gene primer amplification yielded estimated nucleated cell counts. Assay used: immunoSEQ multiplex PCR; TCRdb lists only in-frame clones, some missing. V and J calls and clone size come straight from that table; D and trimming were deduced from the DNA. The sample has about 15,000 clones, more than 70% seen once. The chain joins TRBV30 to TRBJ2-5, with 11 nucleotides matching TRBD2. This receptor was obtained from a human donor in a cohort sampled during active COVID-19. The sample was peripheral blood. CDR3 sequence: CAWSGGTSGQETQYF. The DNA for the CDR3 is TGTGCCTGGAGTGGCGGGACTAGCGGTCAAGAGACCCAGTACTTC.